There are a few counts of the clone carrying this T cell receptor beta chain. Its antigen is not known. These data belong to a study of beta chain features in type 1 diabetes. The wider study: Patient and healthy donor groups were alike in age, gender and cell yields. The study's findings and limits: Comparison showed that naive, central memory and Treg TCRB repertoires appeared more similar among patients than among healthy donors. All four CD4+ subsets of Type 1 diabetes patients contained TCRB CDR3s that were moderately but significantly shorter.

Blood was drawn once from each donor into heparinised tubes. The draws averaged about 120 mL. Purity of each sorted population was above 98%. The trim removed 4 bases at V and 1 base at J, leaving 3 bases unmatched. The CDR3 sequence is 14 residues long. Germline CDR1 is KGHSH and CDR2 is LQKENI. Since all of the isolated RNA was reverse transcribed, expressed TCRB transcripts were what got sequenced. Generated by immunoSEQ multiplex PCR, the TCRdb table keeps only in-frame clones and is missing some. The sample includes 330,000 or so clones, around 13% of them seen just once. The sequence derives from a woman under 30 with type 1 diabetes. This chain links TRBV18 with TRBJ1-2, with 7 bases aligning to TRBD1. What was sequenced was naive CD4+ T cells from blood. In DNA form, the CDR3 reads TGTGCCAGCTCACGACAGGGTGATAACTATGGCTACACCTTC. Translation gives CASSRQGDNYGYTF. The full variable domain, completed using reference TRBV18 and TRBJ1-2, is NAGVMQNPRHLVRRRGQEARLRCSPMKGHSHVYWYRQLPEEGLKFMVYLQKENIIDESGMPKERFSAEFPKEGPSILRIQQVVRGDSAAYFCASSRQGDNYGYTFGSGTRLTVV.